This T cell receptor beta chain appears in the sequencing data of a study of prognosis after radiotherapy for stage I lung cancer listed by TCRdb under 2021. At the level of the whole study: About 20 stage I NSCLC patients were enrolled in Nanjing, China, between early 2018 and January 2019. Stage I lung tumors that were newly diagnosed and primary were found in around 15 patients, while roughly five patients had oligometastatic NSCLC after surgical resection of the primary tumor. The cohort included about a dozen men and over 5 women, with a median age of approximately 74 years and a range of about 53 to 85 years. Squamous cell carcinoma histology was identified in more than 5 patients, and adenocarcinoma histology was identified in eleven to twelve patients. Peripheral blood TCR beta repertoires were profiled in stage I NSCLC patients before and after stereotactic body radiotherapy, and the study then linked these repertoires to distant failure. Every patient was deemed medically inoperable, roughly eleven because of comorbidities and over five because they refused surgery. Using image-guided IMRT or VMAT, SBRT was delivered in 3 to 5 fractions at a biologically effective dose of at least 100 Gy. Distant metastases were developed by four of the 19 patients after SBRT, at a median of around seven months, whereas no significant progression was observed in the other 15 patients. SBRT was not combined with any concurrent therapy in any patient. The study sequenced 40 or so blood samples from some 19 patients, one before and one after SBRT per patient. Overall study outcomes, separate from this receptor: TRBV and TRBJ usage frequencies reportedly differed by metastasis status, in two V genes at baseline and in about 10 V and two J genes after SBRT. Tumor specificity of expanded TCR clones was not determined. All reported P values were unadjusted for multiple comparisons. After SBRT, the number of unique TCR clones decreased (median roughly 9,500 before versus some 6,900 after; Wilcoxon paired P=0.011). Post-SBRT Shannon entropy and its change from baseline were lower in patients who developed distant metastases; baseline Shannon entropy was not associated with metastases. The small cohort and short follow-up limited the study, so independent validation of the findings is needed.

The germline V gene yields MNHEY for CDR1 and SVGEGT for CDR2. Spanning cysteine to phenylalanine, the CDR3 consists of 13 amino acids. Only the CDR3 DNA stays, 39 bases, in frame from base 1. All patients had node-negative disease on CT and PET/CT, and none had a history of other malignancies or had previously received chemotherapy or radiotherapy. At each of two time points, 4.5 to 7.5 milliliters of peripheral venous blood were collected in EDTA tubes. Ficoll-Paque Plus density-gradient centrifugation was used to isolate PBMCs. Immediately after collection, samples were stored at -80 degrees C until analysis. Turning to this clonotype: Its specific antigen is unknown. The junction and the germline gene differ at one end; a read error may be behind it.

Two rounds of multiplex PCR were used to amplify the TCR beta CDR3 region from genomic DNA. The first PCR round used primers specific to each TRBV and TRBJ gene, and the primer sequences were filed in Chinese patent CN105087789A. Universal primers were used in the second PCR round. The Roche High Pure PCR Template Preparation Kit was used to extract genomic DNA from the frozen PBMCs. Paired-end sequencing with 151 bp reads was performed on the libraries using an Illumina HiSeq 3000. Per the authors' processing: CutAdapt was used to discard raw reads that did not contain the multiplex PCR primer sequences. High-quality paired reads were merged into contigs with PEAR. MiXCR assigned TRB V, D and J gene segments to each contig by aligning to reference sequences. CDR3 sequences were clustered by base quality and sequence similarity to remove sequencing errors. Diversity was measured as Shannon entropy normalized by the natural log of productive TCR sequence number. To get clonality, Shannon entropy was divided by the natural log of the number of unique clonotypes, and that result was subtracted from one. Progression-free survival cut-offs for repertoire metrics were chosen using the Youden index of ROC curves, with analyses run in R 3.5.3. TCRdb itself trimmed the public reads at Q25 with fastp, ran MiXCR and retained productive beta chains. Identical CDR3 protein sequences are pooled into one entry, listed with their most common genes and DNA. The V and J calls, along with clone size, are taken from TCRdb and not from the paper's own processing. Recorded for this sample are more than 30,000 distinct CDR3 sequences; around two fifths of them occurred a single time. The top ten clonotypes cover approximately 15% of the sample.

The chain couples TRBV6-2 or TRBV6-3 to TRBJ2-6; TRBD1 might be the D gene, on 5 matching bases. This sample comprised PBMCs, obtained before or after stereotactic body radiation therapy (not recorded which). The sequence came from a donor at least 50 years old with non-small cell lung cancer. This receptor carries the CDR3 CTSRKSGANVLTF. Read as DNA, the sequence is TGTACCAGCAGGAAGTCTGGGGCAAACGTCCTGACTTTC.